The 18 T cell receptor beta chains below all came from one sample that was sequenced in a study of cytomegalovirus exposure and HLA in healthy donors. Both 60 Vbeta primers and 13 Jbeta primers went into the PCR. The table came from immunoSEQ multiplex PCR; TCRdb's copy has only in-frame clones and leaves some out. This sample has about 160,000 clones, with about 77% found just once. The sample taken for sequencing was PBMCs. The receptors here all came from a man between 18 and 35 years old in good health and CMV-seropositive.

The rearrangement joins TRBV29-1 to TRBJ2-3, with D possibly being TRBD2 (7 bases). The CDR3 totals 12 residues. Germline CDR1 is SQVTM and CDR2 is ANQGSEA. The V gene lost 7 bases and the J gene lost 7 bases, with 15 bases spanning the gap. CDR3 in amino acids: CSGWGGTNTQYF. For the CDR3, the DNA is TGCAGCGGATGGGGGGGCACGAATACGCAGTATTTT.

This chain connects TRBV10-1 to TRBJ2-2; D unclear. V was trimmed by 0 bases and J by 5 bases, leaving 10 bases between them. Germline V CDR1 and CDR2: WNHNN, SYGVQD (reference sequence). The CDR3 contains 15 residues. The CDR3 nucleotides are TGCGCCAGCAGTGAGTCACAGACCGAGACCGGGGAGCTGTTTTTT. It specifies CASSESQTETGELFF.

The rearrangement links TRBV6-1 to TRBJ2-7; no clear D. The CDR3 is 11 residues long. V shed 4 bases and J shed 5 bases, with 6 bases lying between them. The germline CDR1 and CDR2 sequences are MNHNS and SASEGT. Here the CDR3 DNA reads TGTGCCAGCAGTGTCTTTGACGAGCAGTACTTC. Amino acids: CASSVFDEQYF.

This clone was counted once. The chain is built from TRBV9 and TRBJ1-4; 10 bases line up with TRBD1. Germline CDR1 and CDR2: SGDLS and YYNGEE. The CDR3 covers 16 residues. Losses at the gene ends were 3 bases for V and 11 bases for J; bases not matched to a gene: 13. CDR3 sequence (DNA): TGTGCCAGCAGCGCAAAGACCGGGACAGGGGACGGGAAACTGTTTTTT. Its translation: CASSAKTGTGDGKLFF. Full variable domain (outside the CDR3, taken from reference TRBV9 and TRBJ1-4): DSGVTQTPKHLITATGQRVTLRCSPRSGDLSVYWYQQSLDQGLQFLIQYYNGEERAKGNILERFSAQQFPDLHSELNLSSLELGDSALYFCASSAKTGTGDGKLFFGSGTQLSVL.

The chain recombines TRBV25-1 with TRBJ2-5, with a weak D call TRBD1 (6 bases). V lost 6 bases to trimming and J lost 2 bases, with 7 bases between them. The CDR3 has 12 amino acids. The germline V gene has CDR1 MGHDK and CDR2 SYGVNS. The CDR3 DNA reads TGTGCCAGCAGGGACAGACAAGAGACCCAGTACTTC. Residues: CASRDRQETQYF.

The chain links TRBV28 to TRBJ2-3, with 10 bases identical to TRBD2. Per the germline V gene, CDR1 is MDHEN and CDR2 is SYDVKM. CDR3 length: 23 amino acids. V was pared by 3 bases and J by 2 bases, with 26 bases of the junction left unmatched. The CDR3 reads CASSFSSTATRSEREGYTDTQYF. The CDR3 DNA is TGTGCCAGCAGTTTTTCTTCGACAGCGACCCGATCTGAGCGGGAGGGTTACACAGATACGCAGTATTTT.

This sequence joins TRBV20-1 and TRBJ1-1; tentative D call: TRBD1 (5 bases). The ends were cut back, 5 bases at V and 7 bases at J, with 8 bases in the middle. This CDR3 spans 10 amino acids. Looked up from germline, CDR1 is DFQATT and CDR2 is SNEGSKA (reference sequence). The CDR3 DNA is TGCAGTGCTTCAGACAGTGAAGCTTTCTTT. The encoded protein is CSASDSEAFF.

The rearrangement links TRBV18 to TRBJ1-1; a weak D match, TRBD1 (5 bases). The CDR3 extends over 16 amino acids. V dropped 0 bases and J dropped 4 bases, with 15 bases sitting between them. Germline V gene sequence: CDR1 KGHSH, CDR2 LQKENI. The CDR3 DNA reads TGTGCCAGCTCACCACCGGGCCAGAGGAGGGGCACTGAAGCTTTCTTT. Translating it yields CASSPPGQRRGTEAFF. The whole variable domain, filled in from reference TRBV18 and TRBJ1-1, reads NAGVMQNPRHLVRRRGQEARLRCSPMKGHSHVYWYRQLPEEGLKFMVYLQKENIIDESGMPKERFSAEFPKEGPSILRIQQVVRGDSAAYFCASSPPGQRRGTEAFFGQGTRLTVV.

This chain links TRBV2 with TRBJ1-5, with D maybe TRBD1 (6 bases). Deletions cut 7 bases from V and 3 bases from J, with 10 bases between. CDR1 and CDR2 (germline): SNHLY, FYNNEI. The length of the CDR3 is 13 residues. The CDR3 nucleotides are TGTGCCAGCAATACAGGGTACAATCAGCCCCAGCATTTT. Its translation is CASNTGYNQPQHF.

The chain combines TRBV5-6 with TRBJ2-1; 8 nucleotides match TRBD2. The V and J ends lost 0 bases and 8 bases, in that order; junction bases with no gene match: 10. The CDR3 runs to 16 residues. Germline CDR1 and CDR2: SGHDT and YYEEEE. The CDR3 DNA reads as TGTGCCAGCAGCTTGGGTCCCACCGGACTAGCCGATGAGCAGTTCTTC. Amino acid sequence: CASSLGPTGLADEQFF.

This chain connects TRBV11-2 to TRBJ2-7; possible D gene TRBD2, 5 bases. Germline V gene sequence: CDR1 SGHAT, CDR2 FQNNGV. The length of the CDR3 is 13 residues. The V and J ends lost 5 bases and 3 bases respectively, with 11 bases between them. Here the CDR3 reads CASSRPRDYEQYF. For the CDR3, the DNA is TGTGCCAGCAGCCGTCCCCGGGACTACGAGCAGTACTTC.

CDR3 sequence: CASTHCIPGGETKNIQYF. The CDR3 bases are TGCGCCAGCACGCACTGCATCCCAGGGGGCGAGACCAAAAACATTCAGTACTTC. The chain has TRBV10-1 and TRBJ2-4; 8 nucleotides align to TRBD1. V gave up 7 bases and J gave up 2 bases; unmatched junction bases: 16. The germline V gene has CDR1 WNHNN and CDR2 SYGVQD (reference sequence). This CDR3 is built from 18 residues.

The rearrangement joins TRBV4-3 to TRBJ2-2; a possible D gene is TRBD1 (6 bases). This CDR3 has 17 amino acids. Germline lookup yields CDR1 LGHNA and CDR2 YSLEER. Trimming cost V 0 bases and J 2 bases, with 13 bases left between them. The CDR3 loop reads CASSQDRRTVNTGELFF. CDR3 nucleotides: TGCGCCAGCAGCCAAGATCGGAGGACAGTTAACACCGGGGAGCTGTTTTTT.

The V gene is TRBV29-1, the J gene TRBJ2-7, with 10 bases lining up with TRBD1. The V gene end was trimmed by 1 base and the J gene end by 3 bases; junction bases not matched to a gene: 3. Germline V lookup: CDR1 SQVTM, CDR2 ANQGSEA. The CDR3 has 14 residues. The DNA for the CDR3 is TGCAGCGTTGAAGCCCGGGACAGGGGCTACGAGCAGTACTTC. Residues: CSVEARDRGYEQYF.

The CDR3 bases are TGTGCCTGGGCCAGTGGAAACACCATATATTTT. Amino acids: CAWASGNTIYF. The V call is TRBV30, the J call TRBJ1-3; the D is unclear. The CDR3 is made up of 11 amino acids. With 5 bases removed from V and 3 bases from J, the gap between germline ends came to 5 bases. CDR1 is GTSNPN, CDR2 SVGIG, per germline (reference sequence).

This chain links TRBV6-1 with TRBJ2-3; possibly TRBD1 for D (6 bases). Germline CDR1 reads MNHNS; CDR2 reads SASEGT. This CDR3 has 12 amino acids. Deletions cut 8 bases from V and 2 bases from J, with 8 bases between. CDR3 sequence reads: CASHRDTDTQYF. In DNA, the CDR3 is TGTGCCAGCCACAGGGACACAGATACGCAGTATTTT.

The V gene is TRBV2, the J gene TRBJ1-5; 11 bases line up with TRBD1. The J segment lost 4 bases and the V segment lost 5 bases, leaving 4 bases of the junction unmatched. The CDR3 runs 15 residues. Germline V gene lookup returns CDR1 SNHLY and CDR2 FYNNEI. The CDR3 sequence is CASSPGTGGNQPQHF. For the CDR3, the DNA is TGTGCCAGCAGTCCCGGGACAGGGGGGAATCAGCCCCAGCATTTT.

The CDR3 is CAWSVRYNQPQHF. The CDR3 DNA follows: TGTGCCTGGAGTGTTCGTTACAATCAGCCCCAGCATTTT. V is TRBV30 and J is TRBJ1-5; D ambiguous. Germline assignment: CDR1 GTSNPN and CDR2 SVGIG (reference sequence). V was cut by 0 bases and J by 3 bases, with 6 bases left in between. The CDR3 runs to 13 residues.